This TCR beta chain was retrieved from a study of a mutant IDH1 vaccine in newly diagnosed glioma (TCRdb year 2021). Study-level background: Eight vaccinations were administered to patients in weeks 1, 3, 5, 7, 11, 15, 19 and 23, corresponding to visits V03 through V10. Of the 32 patients who were treated, around 62% were male and 37.5% were female, and the mean age was approximately 40 years. Vaccination was initiated 4-6 weeks after radiotherapy alone, or concurrently with temozolomide cycles in the chemotherapy-containing groups. Prior to enrollment, standard therapy consisting of radiotherapy alone, temozolomide alone, or radiochemotherapy with temozolomide had been administered to patients, with the combination being received by most patients. Six visits were used for peripheral blood collection: V03 (baseline), V05, V07, V10, V12 and V13. For exploratory analyses, some 24 treated patients had longitudinal TCRB deep sequencing done wherever samples were available.

General conclusions and limits of the study: Immune responses induced by the vaccine were seen in 90% to 95% of patients across multiple MHC alleles. It was noted by the authors that analyses of patient blood samples could not be reproduced owing to sample limitations. PBMC samples for TCRB deep sequencing were selected based on availability. Pseudoprogression seemed to be unrelated to changes in the top peripheral T cell clonotypes found by TCRB sequencing.

For this clone: Its antigen is not yet known. Base qualities are not recorded, but no much larger clone differs from it by a single base.

Sample time point, as interpreted from the label and publication: week 23, last vaccination. Each vaccine dose, consisting of 300 ug of a 20-mer mutant IDH1 peptide in Montanide, was administered subcutaneously with topical imiquimod. All donors had newly diagnosed IDH1-mutant astrocytomas of WHO grade 3 or 4 that showed loss of nuclear ATRX. The samples were drawn from NOA16, a multicentre, single-arm, open-label phase I trial in Germany that tested a mutant IDH1 peptide vaccine in humans for the first time. Genomic DNA for TCRB sequencing was isolated from EDTA blood with the DNeasy Blood and Tissue Kit. The library was produced with the immunoSEQ multiplex PCR assay. The hsTCRB Kit was used according to the manufacturer's protocol to amplify rearranged TCR beta chain sequences. An Illumina MiSeq was used to sequence the TCRB libraries. On the authors' methods: The proprietary platform of the kit vendor was used for demultiplexing, trimming and gene mapping. The clones in this table, taken by TCRdb from immuneACCESS, are in-frame only. Not every clone is retained; where verified, under half of the shortfall comes from an unresolved V gene, and the cause of the rest is unknown. Clone size and V and J calls were adopted from that table, with D and trimming inferred from the DNA. Within this sample are roughly 30,000 clones, with around 87% of them counted one time only. Of the sample, approximately 2.3% is held by the ten largest clones.

The material sequenced was PBMCs, taken from a glioma patient whose treatment included an IDH1 peptide vaccine. The sequence derives from a man between 35 and 55 years old with glioma.

The DNA sequence is given as TGTGCCAGCAGTCAGTACAATGAGCAGTTCTTC. Its protein product is CASSQYNEQFF. The chain joins TRBV2 to TRBJ2-1; the D gene cannot be resolved reliably. Measured from the cysteine to the phenylalanine, the CDR3 is 11 residues long. The DNA shown is the 33-base CDR3, in frame from base 1. CDR1 is given as SNHLY and CDR2 as FYNNEI, both from the germline V gene. Deletion took 5 bases off V and 4 bases off J, with a span of 3 bases between the germline ends. The CDR3 plus the reference TRBV2 and TRBJ2-1 genes for the other parts give the full variable domain: EPEVTQTPSHQVTQMGQEVILRCVPISNHLYFYWYRQILGQKVEFLVSFYNNEISEKSEIFDDQFSVERPDGSNFTLKIRSTKLEDSAMYFCASSQYNEQFFGPGTRLTVL.